This entry features one T cell receptor (beta chain) sequence. Its target is not known. The data were taken from a study of cytomegalovirus exposure and HLA in healthy donors. The CDR3 loop spans 15 amino acids. In germline, CDR1 is SEHNR, CDR2 FQNEAQ (reference sequence). V was clipped by 5 bases and J by 5 bases; unmatched bases: 7. Vbeta (60) and Jbeta (13) primers were used in the PCR. Assay used: immunoSEQ multiplex PCR; TCRdb lists only in-frame clones, some missing. The sample holds roughly 76,000 clones. General study findings and limits: Presence/absence analyses rested on an assumption that sequencing depth was roughly uniform across donors. A list of approximately 150 TCR beta chains associated with cytomegalovirus was given. Some V segments (TRBV6-2 and TRBV6-3 among them) were excluded as indistinguishable. Clonal expansion was found to be greater in HLA-associated TCR beta chains than in equally common others in a later analysis.

This TCR came from a female donor in good health and CMV-seropositive. The chain couples TRBV7-9 to TRBJ2-7; 12 nucleotides line up with TRBD2. Sequenced input: PBMCs. CDR3 nucleotides: TGTGCCAGCAGCCAGACTAGCGGGAGAGCGGACGAGCAGTACTTC. As protein: CASSQTSGRADEQYF.